These 12 T cell receptor beta chains share one sample of origin, sequenced in a study of blood T cell repertoires in COVID-19. Data came from immunoSEQ multiplex PCR; TCRdb stores just in-frame clones and leaves some out. The sample consists of about 130,000 clones, 90% to 95% of them appearing once. Sample: peripheral blood. All receptors derive from a man aged 50 to 59 with COVID-19, enrolled during active disease.

This chain uses TRBV15 with TRBJ2-1, with a possible D match to TRBD1 (6 bases). Trimming shortened V by 2 bases and J by 6 bases, and 8 bases separated the two germline ends. CDR1 and CDR2 (germline): LNHNV, YYDKDF (reference sequence). The CDR3 consists of 13 residues. The CDR3 loop reads CATSRYRANEQFF. As DNA, the CDR3 is TGTGCCACCAGCAGATACAGGGCCAATGAGCAGTTCTTC.

The chain employs TRBV2 and TRBJ2-7, with TRBD1 matching over 8 bases. The CDR3 runs to 14 residues. The trim removed 2 bases at V and 6 bases at J, leaving 6 bases unmatched. Germline V gene sequence: CDR1 SNHLY, CDR2 FYNNEI. The CDR3 coding sequence is TGTGCCAGCAGTGAAAGACAGGGGTTAAGCGAGCAGTACTTC. Protein product: CASSERQGLSEQYF.

The chain carries TRBV19 and TRBJ2-1; D perhaps matches TRBD2 (6 bases). The germline V gene encodes CDR1 LNHDA and CDR2 SQIVND (reference sequence). The CDR3 covers 13 residues. Trimming took 3 bases from V and 7 from J, leaving 10 bases between them. Written as DNA, the CDR3 is TGTGCCAGTAGTATTCATGGGAGGAATGAGCAGTTCTTC. It is translated as CASSIHGRNEQFF.

CDR3 coding DNA: TGCAGCGCCGCGGTTAGCGGGAGTACAGATACGCAGTATTTT. Its protein product is CSAAVSGSTDTQYF. The V and J genes are TRBV29-1 and TRBJ2-3, with 9 bases that match TRBD2. Per germline, CDR1 SQVTM and CDR2 ANQGSEA. This CDR3 has 14 amino acids. After removal of 7 bases from V and 3 bases from J, the junction contained 8 bases not matched to a gene.

This chain joins TRBV6-1 and TRBJ2-1; D is ambiguous. Germline loops: CDR1 MNHNS, CDR2 SASEGT. The CDR3 extends over 15 amino acids. Trimming took 1 base from V and 2 from J, leaving 9 bases between them. The CDR3 is CASSEGSEAYNEQFF. Here the CDR3 DNA reads TGTGCCAGCAGTGAAGGGAGCGAGGCCTACAATGAGCAGTTCTTC.

Note on this clone: Other nucleotide sequences in the sample specify the same CDR3. The chain combines TRBV5-1 with TRBJ1-3; D unclear. Per the germline V gene, CDR1 is SGHRS and CDR2 is YFSETQ. This CDR3 has 15 residues. With 0 bases removed from V and 4 bases from J, the gap between germline ends came to 11 bases. The CDR3 here is CASSLGGSSGNTIYF. The CDR3 DNA follows: TGCGCCAGCAGCTTGGGTGGCAGTTCGGGAAACACCATATATTTT.

This chain connects TRBV6-5 to TRBJ2-1, with D maybe TRBD2 (6 bases). Between the trimmed V and J ends, which lost 4 bases and 8 bases, there was a span of 15 bases. From germline, CDR1 is MNHEY and CDR2 SVGAGI. The CDR3 has 14 amino acids. This CDR3 reads CASSLVRGTDEQFF. The CDR3 nucleotides read TGTGCCAGCAGTTTGGTCCGCGGGACTGATGAGCAGTTCTTC.

The genes are TRBV3-1 (or the pseudogene TRBV3-2) and TRBJ2-3, with TRBD1 matching over 7 bases. CDR3 length: 15 amino acids. Germline V gene data show CDR1 as LGHDT and CDR2 as YNNKEL (reference sequence). The trim removed 3 bases at V and 4 bases at J, leaving 7 bases unmatched. CDR3 DNA sequence: TGTGCCAGCAGCCACCGACAGGGCGGCGCAGATACGCAGTATTTT. This codes for CASSHRQGGADTQYF.

The chain couples TRBV7-9 to TRBJ1-1; D not resolved. The ends were cut back, 7 bases at V and 5 bases at J, with 23 bases in the middle. CDR1 and CDR2 from the germline V gene are SEHNR and FQNEAQ (reference sequence). The CDR3 is 16 amino acids. This CDR3 is CASTTDVGSAVTEAFF. CDR3 nucleotides: TGTGCCAGCACCACAGACGTGGGTTCGGCGGTGACTGAAGCTTTCTTT. Based on the CDR3 plus reference TRBV7-9 and TRBJ1-1, the full variable domain is DTGVSQNPRHKITKRGQNVTFRCDPISEHNRLYWYRQTLGQGPEFLTYFQNEAQLEKSRLLSDRFSAERPKGSFSTLEIQRTEQGDSAMYLCASTTDVGSAVTEAFFGQGTRLTVV.

The J gene is TRBJ1-5, the V gene TRBV5-1; TRBD1 matches 7 bases. Trimming removed 0 bases from V and 4 bases from J; junction bases left unmatched: 1. The CDR3 has 14 amino acids. CDR1 and CDR2 from the germline V gene are SGHRS and YFSETQ. The CDR3 sequence is CASSLGRGNQPQHF. CDR3 nucleotides: TGCGCCAGCAGCTTGGGCAGGGGGAATCAGCCCCAGCATTTT.

V is TRBV27 and J is TRBJ1-3, with D possibly TRBD1 on 6 matching bases. CDR1 MNHEY and CDR2 SMNVEV come from the germline V gene (reference sequence). The CDR3 contains 14 residues. Trimming shortened V by 8 bases and J by 4 bases, and 15 bases separated the two germline ends. CDR3 in amino acids: CASSRGAYGNTIYF. The CDR3 region has the DNA TGTGCCAGCTCACGGGGGGCTTACGGAAACACCATATATTTT.

The V call is TRBV5-1, the J call TRBJ2-4; 8 bases map to TRBD2. V gave up 1 base and J gave up 7 bases; unmatched junction bases: 4. The CDR3 is 14 residues long. CDR1 is SGHRS and CDR2 is YFSETQ in the germline V gene. The CDR3 region is CASSLSAGVNIQYF. CDR3 in DNA: TGCGCCAGCAGCTTGTCAGCGGGAGTTAACATTCAGTACTTC.